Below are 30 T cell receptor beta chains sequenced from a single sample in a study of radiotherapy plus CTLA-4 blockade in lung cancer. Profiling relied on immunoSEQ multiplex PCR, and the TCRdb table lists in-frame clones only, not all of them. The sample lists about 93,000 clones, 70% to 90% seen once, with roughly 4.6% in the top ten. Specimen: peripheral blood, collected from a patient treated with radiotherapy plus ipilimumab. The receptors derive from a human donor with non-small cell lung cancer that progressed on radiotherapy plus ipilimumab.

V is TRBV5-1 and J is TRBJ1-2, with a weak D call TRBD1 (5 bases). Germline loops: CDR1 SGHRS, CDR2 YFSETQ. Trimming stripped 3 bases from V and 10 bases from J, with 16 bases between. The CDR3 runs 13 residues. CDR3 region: CASSSDNRRVYTF. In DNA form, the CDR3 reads TGCGCCAGCAGCTCGGACAACCGGCGTGTCTACACCTTC.

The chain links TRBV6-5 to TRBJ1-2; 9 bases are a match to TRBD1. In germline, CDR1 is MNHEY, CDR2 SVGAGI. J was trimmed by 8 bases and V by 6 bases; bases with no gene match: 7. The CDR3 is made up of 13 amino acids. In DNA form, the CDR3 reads TGTGCCAGCAGCCGGGACAGGGTGGGAGGCTACACCTTC. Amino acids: CASSRDRVGGYTF.

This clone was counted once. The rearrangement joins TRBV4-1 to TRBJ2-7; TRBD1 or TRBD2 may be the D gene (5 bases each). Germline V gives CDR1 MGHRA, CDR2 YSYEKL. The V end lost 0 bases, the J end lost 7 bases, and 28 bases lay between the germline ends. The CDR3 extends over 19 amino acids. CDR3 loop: CASSQDFWGRGLGIEEQYF. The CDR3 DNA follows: TGCGCCAGCAGCCAAGATTTTTGGGGGAGAGGGCTAGGGATTGAGGAGCAGTACTTC.

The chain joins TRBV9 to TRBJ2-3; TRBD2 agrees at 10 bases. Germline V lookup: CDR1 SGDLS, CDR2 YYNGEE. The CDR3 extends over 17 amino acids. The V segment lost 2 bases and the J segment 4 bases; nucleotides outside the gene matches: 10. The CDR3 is CASSVRASGRAADTQYF. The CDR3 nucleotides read TGTGCCAGCAGCGTTCGGGCTAGCGGGAGAGCGGCAGATACGCAGTATTTT.

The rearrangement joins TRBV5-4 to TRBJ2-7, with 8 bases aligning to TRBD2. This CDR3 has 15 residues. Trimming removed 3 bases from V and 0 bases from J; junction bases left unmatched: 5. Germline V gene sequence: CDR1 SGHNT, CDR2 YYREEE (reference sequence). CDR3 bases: TGTGCCAGCAGCTCGTTAGCGGGAAGCTCCTACGAGCAGTACTTC. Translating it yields CASSSLAGSSYEQYF. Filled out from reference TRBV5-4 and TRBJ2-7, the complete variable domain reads ETGVTQSPTHLIKTRGQQVTLRCSSQSGHNTVSWYQQALGQGPQFIFQYYREEENGRGNFPPRFSGLQFPNYSSELNVNALELDDSALYLCASSSLAGSSYEQYFGPGTRLTVT.

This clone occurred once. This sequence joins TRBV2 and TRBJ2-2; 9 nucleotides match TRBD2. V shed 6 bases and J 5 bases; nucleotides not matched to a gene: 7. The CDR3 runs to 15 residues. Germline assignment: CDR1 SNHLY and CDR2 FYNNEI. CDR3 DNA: TGTGCCAGCAGATCGATTAGCGGGAGTACCGGGGAGCTGTTTTTT. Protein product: CASRSISGSTGELFF.

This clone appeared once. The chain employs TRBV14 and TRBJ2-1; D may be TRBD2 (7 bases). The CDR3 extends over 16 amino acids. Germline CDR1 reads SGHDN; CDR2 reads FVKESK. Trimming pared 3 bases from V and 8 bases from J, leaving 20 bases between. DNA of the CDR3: TGTGCCAGCAGCCATCTCGGGGGGCCCCGCCCCCATGAGCAGTTCTTC. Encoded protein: CASSHLGGPRPHEQFF. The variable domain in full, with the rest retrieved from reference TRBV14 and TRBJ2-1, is EAGVTQFPSHSVIEKGQTVTLRCDPISGHDNLYWYRRVMGKEIKFLLHFVKESKQDESGMPNNRFLAERTGGTYSTLKVQPAELEDSGVYFCASSHLGGPRPHEQFFGPGTRLTVL.

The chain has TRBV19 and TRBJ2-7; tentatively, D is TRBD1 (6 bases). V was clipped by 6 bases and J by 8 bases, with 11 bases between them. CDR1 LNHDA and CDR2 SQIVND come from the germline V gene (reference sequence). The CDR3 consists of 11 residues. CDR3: CASSQGQKQYF. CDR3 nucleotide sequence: TGTGCCAGTAGCCAAGGACAGAAGCAGTACTTC.

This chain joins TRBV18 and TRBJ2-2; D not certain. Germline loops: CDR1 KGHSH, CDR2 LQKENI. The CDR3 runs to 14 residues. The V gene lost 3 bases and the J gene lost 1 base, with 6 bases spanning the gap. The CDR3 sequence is CASSPRGNTGELFF. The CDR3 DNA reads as TGTGCCAGCTCACCCAGAGGGAACACCGGGGAGCTGTTTTTT.

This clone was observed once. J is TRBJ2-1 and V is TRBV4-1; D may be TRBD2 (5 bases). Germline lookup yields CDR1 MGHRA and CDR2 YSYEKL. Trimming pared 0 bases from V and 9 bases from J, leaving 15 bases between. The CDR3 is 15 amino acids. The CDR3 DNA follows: TGCGCCAGCAGCCAAGACCAGCTTGAGAGCGGTGAGCAGTTCTTC. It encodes CASSQDQLESGEQFF.

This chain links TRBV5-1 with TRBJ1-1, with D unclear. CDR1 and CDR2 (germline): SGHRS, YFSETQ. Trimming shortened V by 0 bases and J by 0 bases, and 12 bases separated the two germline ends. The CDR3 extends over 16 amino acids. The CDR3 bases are TGCGCCAGCAGCTTGGAAGGGATCGTGGTGAACACTGAAGCTTTCTTT. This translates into CASSLEGIVVNTEAFF.

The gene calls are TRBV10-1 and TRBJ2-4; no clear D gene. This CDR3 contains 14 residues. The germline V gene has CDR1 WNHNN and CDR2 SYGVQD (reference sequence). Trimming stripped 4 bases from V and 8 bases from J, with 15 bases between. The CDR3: CASSAAGTGDIQYF. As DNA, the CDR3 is TGCGCCAGCAGTGCGGCTGGAACGGGCGACATTCAGTACTTC.

CDR3 DNA sequence: TGTGCCAGCAGTGTGGGGCCACTTGCGGAGACCCAGTACTTC. This sequence encodes CASSVGPLAETQYF. J is TRBJ2-5 and V is TRBV2, with D perhaps matching TRBD1 (5 bases). The CDR3 contains 14 residues. Trimming took 4 bases from V and 5 from J, leaving 14 bases between them. Germline-derived CDR1 and CDR2 are SNHLY and FYNNEI.

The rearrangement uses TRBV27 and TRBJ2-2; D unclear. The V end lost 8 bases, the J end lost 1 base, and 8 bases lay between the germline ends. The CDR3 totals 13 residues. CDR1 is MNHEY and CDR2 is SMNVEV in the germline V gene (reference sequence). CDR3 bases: TGTGCCAGCGCGACCCTGAACACCGGGGAGCTGTTTTTT. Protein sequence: CASATLNTGELFF.

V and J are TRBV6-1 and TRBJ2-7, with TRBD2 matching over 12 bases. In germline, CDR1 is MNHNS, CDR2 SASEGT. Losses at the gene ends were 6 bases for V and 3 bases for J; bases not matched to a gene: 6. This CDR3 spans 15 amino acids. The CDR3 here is CASSRMTSGGYEQYF. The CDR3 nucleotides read TGTGCCAGCAGCCGGATGACTAGCGGGGGCTACGAGCAGTACTTC.

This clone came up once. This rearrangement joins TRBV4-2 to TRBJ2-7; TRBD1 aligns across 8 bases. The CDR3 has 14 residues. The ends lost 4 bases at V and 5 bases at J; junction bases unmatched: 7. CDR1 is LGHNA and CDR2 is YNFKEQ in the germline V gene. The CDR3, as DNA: TGTGCCAGCAGCCGCAGGGGGCGCGGCGACGAGCAGTACTTC. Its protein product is CASSRRGRGDEQYF.

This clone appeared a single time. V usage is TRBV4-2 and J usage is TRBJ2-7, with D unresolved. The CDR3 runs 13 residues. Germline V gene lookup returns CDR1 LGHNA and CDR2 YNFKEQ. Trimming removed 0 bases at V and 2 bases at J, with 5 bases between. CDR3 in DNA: TGTGCCAGCAGCCAAGATTTGGCCTACGAGCAGTACTTC. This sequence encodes CASSQDLAYEQYF.

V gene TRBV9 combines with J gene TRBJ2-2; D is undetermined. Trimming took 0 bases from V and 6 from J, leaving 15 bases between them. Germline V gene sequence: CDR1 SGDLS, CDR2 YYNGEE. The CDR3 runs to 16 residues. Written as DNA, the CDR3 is TGTGCCAGCAGCGTAGTCCCTACCCTAGACCCCGGGGAGCTGTTTTTT. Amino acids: CASSVVPTLDPGELFF.

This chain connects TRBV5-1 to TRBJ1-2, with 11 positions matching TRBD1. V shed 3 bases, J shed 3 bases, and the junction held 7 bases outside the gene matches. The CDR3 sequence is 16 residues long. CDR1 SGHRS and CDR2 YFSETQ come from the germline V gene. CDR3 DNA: TGCGCCAGCAGCTCCCTCCCGGGACAGGGGGACTATGGCTACACCTTC. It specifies CASSSLPGQGDYGYTF.

The CDR3 here is CASTPTGLAGEQYF. The CDR3 DNA follows: TGTGCCAGCACTCCGACAGGGTTGGCTGGCGAGCAGTACTTC. J is TRBJ2-7 and V is TRBV6-5, with 7 bases fitting TRBD1. Germline-derived CDR1 and CDR2 are MNHEY and SVGAGI. This CDR3 comprises 14 residues. J lost 6 bases, V lost 7 bases, and 12 bases had no gene match.

CDR3 sequence reads: CASRSLVGTSSNTGELFF. In DNA form, the CDR3 reads TGTGCCAGCAGATCTTTAGTCGGAACCTCATCGAACACCGGGGAGCTGTTTTTT. The chain joins TRBV11-2 to TRBJ2-2; the D is unclear. The germline gives CDR1 SGHAT, CDR2 FQNNGV. V shed 6 bases and J shed 0 bases, with 20 bases lying between them. The CDR3 has 18 amino acids.

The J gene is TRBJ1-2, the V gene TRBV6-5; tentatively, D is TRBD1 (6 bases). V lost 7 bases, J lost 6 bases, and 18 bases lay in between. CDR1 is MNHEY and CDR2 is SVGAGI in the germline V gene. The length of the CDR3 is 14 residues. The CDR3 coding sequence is TGTGCCAGCAAAGTACGGGGGCGAAGGAATGGCTACACCTTC. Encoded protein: CASKVRGRRNGYTF.

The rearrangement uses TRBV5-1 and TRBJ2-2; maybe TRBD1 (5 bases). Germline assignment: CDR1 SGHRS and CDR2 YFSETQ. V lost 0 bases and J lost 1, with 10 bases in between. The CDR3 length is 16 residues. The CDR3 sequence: CASSLARQGNTGELFF. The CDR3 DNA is TGCGCCAGCAGCTTGGCAAGGCAGGGGAACACCGGGGAGCTGTTTTTT.

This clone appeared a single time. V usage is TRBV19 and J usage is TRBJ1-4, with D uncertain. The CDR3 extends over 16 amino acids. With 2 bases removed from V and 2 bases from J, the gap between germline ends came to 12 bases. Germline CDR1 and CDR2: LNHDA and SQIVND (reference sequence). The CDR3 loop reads CASSISSGRTNEKLFF. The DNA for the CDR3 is TGTGCCAGTAGTATAAGCTCGGGCAGGACTAATGAAAAACTGTTTTTT.

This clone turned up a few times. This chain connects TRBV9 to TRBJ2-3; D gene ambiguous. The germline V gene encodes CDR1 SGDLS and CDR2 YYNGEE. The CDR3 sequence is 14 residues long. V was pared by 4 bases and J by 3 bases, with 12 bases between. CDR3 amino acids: CASSPLPSTDTQYF. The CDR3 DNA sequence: TGTGCCAGCAGCCCTCTTCCCTCTACAGATACGCAGTATTTT.

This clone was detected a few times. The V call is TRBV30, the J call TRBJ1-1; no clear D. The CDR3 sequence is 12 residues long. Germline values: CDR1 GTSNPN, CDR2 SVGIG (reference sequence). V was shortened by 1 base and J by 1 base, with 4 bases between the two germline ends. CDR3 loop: CAWSAKNTEAFF. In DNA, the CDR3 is TGTGCCTGGAGTGCTAAGAACACTGAAGCTTTCTTT.

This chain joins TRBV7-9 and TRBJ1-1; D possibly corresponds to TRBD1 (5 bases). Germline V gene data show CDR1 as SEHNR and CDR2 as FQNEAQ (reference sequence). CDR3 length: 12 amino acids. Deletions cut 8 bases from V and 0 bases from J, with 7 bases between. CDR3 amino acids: CASDSMNTEAFF. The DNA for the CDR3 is TGTGCCAGCGACAGTATGAACACTGAAGCTTTCTTT.

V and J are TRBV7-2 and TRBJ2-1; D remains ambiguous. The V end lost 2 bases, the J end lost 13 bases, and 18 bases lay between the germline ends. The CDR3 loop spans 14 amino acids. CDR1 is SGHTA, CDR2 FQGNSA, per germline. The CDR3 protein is CASSLSHGEPPQFF. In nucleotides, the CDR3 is TGTGCCAGCAGCTTATCCCACGGAGAGCCTCCACAGTTCTTC.

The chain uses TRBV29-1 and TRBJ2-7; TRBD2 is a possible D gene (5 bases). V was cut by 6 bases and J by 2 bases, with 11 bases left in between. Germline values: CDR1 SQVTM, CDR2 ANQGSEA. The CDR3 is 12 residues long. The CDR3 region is CSVTDGAYEQYF. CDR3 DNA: TGCAGCGTCACCGACGGGGCCTACGAGCAGTACTTC.

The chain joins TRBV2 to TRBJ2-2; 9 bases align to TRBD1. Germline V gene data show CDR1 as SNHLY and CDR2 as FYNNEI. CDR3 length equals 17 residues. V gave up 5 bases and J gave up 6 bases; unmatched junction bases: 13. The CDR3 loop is CASSRTGVSGVSGELFF. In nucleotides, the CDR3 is TGTGCCAGCAGTAGGACAGGGGTCTCAGGGGTCTCCGGGGAGCTGTTTTTT.